The clone carrying this T cell receptor beta chain has a count of ten or more. TCRdb called the RT-PCR reads again in MiXCR, with one record for every CDR3 protein. This table holds more than 550,000 distinct CDR3 sequences, about 12% found once. The sample belongs to a study of response to subunit inactivated influenza vaccine. V dropped 3 bases and J dropped 5 bases, with 13 bases sitting between them. The germline CDR1 and CDR2 sequences are MDHEN and SYDVKM. The CDR3 extends over 14 amino acids. The material sequenced was PBMCs from blood, taken on the day of vaccination. The sequence came from a man aged 45 to 65 who received an inactivated influenza vaccine. V is TRBV28 and J is TRBJ1-2; D remains unclear. CDR3 coding DNA: TGTGCCAGCAGTTTCGCCGGCGCCACTTATGGCTACACCTTC. This encodes CASSFAGATYGYTF.